The 5 T cell receptor beta chains presented below share a single source sample, sequenced in a study of blood T cell repertoires in COVID-19. Libraries were prepared by immunoSEQ multiplex PCR; TCRdb keeps only in-frame clonotypes and omits some of them. The profile shows about 370,000 clones, roughly nine tenths of them singletons. Sequencing was done on a sample of peripheral blood. The origin of the receptors is a woman aged 25 to 39 with COVID-19, enrolled during active disease.

The chain joins TRBV9 to TRBJ2-2; TRBD2 matches at 8 bases. The CDR3 covers 17 residues. Trimming took 8 bases from V and 1 from J; bases not matched to a gene: 13. CDR1 is SGDLS, CDR2 YYNGEE, per germline. CDR3 coding DNA: TGTGCCAGGTGGAGCGGGAGAAAGTATCGGAACACCGGGGAGCTGTTTTTT. It translates to CARWSGRKYRNTGELFF.

V and J are TRBV12-3 or TRBV12-4 and TRBJ1-1, with 10 bases aligning to TRBD1. There are 13 residues in the CDR3. J gave up 6 bases and V 10 bases, and 8 bases lay outside the gene matches. CDR3: CATGTGASPEAFF. The CDR3 coding sequence is TGTGCCACCGGGACAGGGGCATCGCCTGAAGCTTTCTTT.

V gene TRBV24-1 combines with J gene TRBJ2-5; D call uncertain. CDR1 is KGHDR, CDR2 SFDVKD, per germline. CDR3 length: 15 amino acids. Trimming left V 1 base short and J 3 bases short, with 11 bases between. In nucleotides, the CDR3 is TGTGCCACCAGTGATTTCGCCGGTATCGAAGAGACCCAGTACTTC. This encodes CATSDFAGIEETQYF.

V is TRBV16 and J is TRBJ1-1; D gene ambiguous. V was pared by 0 bases and J by 4 bases, with 9 bases between. This CDR3 spans 14 amino acids. Germline V gene data show CDR1 as KGHSY and CDR2 as FQNENV. CDR3 DNA: TGTGCCAGCAGCCAATCGTGGTCAGTCACTGAAGCTTTCTTT. It specifies CASSQSWSVTEAFF.

This clone has only one observation. The germline gene is not matched at one end of the junction; a read error may be the cause. V and J are TRBV7-7 and TRBJ2-1; 7 bases are shared with TRBD2. The CDR3 covers 13 residues. Looked up from germline, CDR1 is SSHAT and CDR2 is FNYEAQ (reference sequence). As DNA, the CDR3 is TGTGCTAGCAGCTTAGTAGTGGGGGGGGAGCAGTTCTTC. The encoded protein is CASSLVVGGEQFF.